This TCR beta chain was captured in a study of human T cells and chemical hapten exposure (dated by TCRdb to the early 2020s). Regarding the complete study: For sensitization, 2% DPC in acetone was applied to a 2 cm by 2 cm area of upper inner arm skin. Throughout the roughly 25-week study period, patients were also given weekly therapeutic DPC doses on the scalp. Patch testing was performed on the upper back with Finn chambers containing 0.01% DPC, and the patch tests were scored after 6 days according to International Contact Dermatitis Research Group standards. Most of the patients in the cohort were female, and the cohort covered alopecia areata with under or over 50% scalp involvement, alopecia totalis and alopecia universalis. Libraries were pooled for sequencing, and per-sample TCR yields varied mainly because of small differences in library volumes within the pool. In alopecia patients, the study followed how the peripheral blood TCR repertoire changed in vivo over primary and secondary sensitization to diphenylcyclopropenone (DPC), a hapten. Patient blood was sampled pre-sensitization (week 0) and at 2, 6 and about 24 weeks after DPC sensitization. Blood for TCR sequencing was provided by twenty-nine alopecia patients at one to four time points (pre-sensitization, 2, 6 and 24 weeks).

As for this clonotype: Its antigen target is currently unknown. No much larger clone exists at a distance of one base, and base qualities are not known.

On the study overall, not on this receptor specifically: DPC sensitization did not change the number of TCRs with a frequency above 1 in 1000, and there was no evidence of changes in global repertoire structure. Alopecia, a presumed autoimmune disease, was present in all patients, so the immune response of the patients might differ from that of healthy individuals. Patch test score correlated positively with the number of PT1 expanded TCRs, reaching significance at thresholds 8, 16 and 32 but not at 4. Significantly more large CDR3 similarity clusters were formed by expanded TCRs than by pre-sensitization or healthy control sets, consistent with antigen-driven responses. Repeated subsampling changed both the strength of the expansion versus patch-test correlation and the threshold at which the correlation became significant.

Libraries were constructed by RACE. The run used a NextSeq 500. Library preparation attached unique molecular identifiers to individual cDNA molecules for quantitative, reproducible TCR counting. Both TCR alpha and TCR beta chains were sequenced from each blood RNA sample. The paper's data handling went like this. The median number of TCRs per sample was roughly 100,000, ranging from roughly 20,000 to 700,000. V, J and CDR3 annotation of the TCR reads was performed with the Decombinator software suite. To make PS versus PT1 abundance plots, every sample was subsampled to the same number of TCRs (28,000). TCRs were defined as expanded if absent before sensitization and observed at least eight times at the 2-week time point. The public reads were quality trimmed at Q25 with fastp and then assembled into clones with MiXCR by TCRdb, keeping productive beta chains. Entries are consolidated by CDR3 protein sequence, retaining the most common genes and DNA. The V and J calls here are based on TCRdb, not the publication. Here the sample has approximately 100,000 distinct CDR3 sequences; approximately 11% occur a single time. The ten largest clones capture around 3.5% of the sample.

CDR3 length: 14 amino acids, cysteine to phenylalanine. The entry retains the CDR3 DNA only, 42 bases that are in frame from base 1. The germline ends are 11 bases apart after V is trimmed by 5 bases and J by 1 base. The label giving this sample's time point can be read as: patch test 1, 2 weeks after DPC sensitization. What this sample's treatment or condition label stands for: therapeutic diphenylcyclopropenone sensitization with weekly scalp DPC. Blood at each patch-test visit was drawn before the patch test was applied. Eligible patients were aged 18 to 70, diagnosed with alopecia, deemed suitable for DPC therapy, and excluded if pregnant. Total RNA was isolated from unfractionated whole blood collected in Tempus Blood RNA tubes.

The clonotype was recovered from a woman between 40 and 55 years old with alopecia areata. Some clones in this sample may be carry-over from other donors' samples. The rearranged chain carries TRBV12-3 or TRBV12-4 and TRBJ1-1, with TRBD1 perhaps the D gene, on 5 matching bases. The starting material was whole blood, obtained in connection with sensitization to the hapten diphenylcyclopropenone (DPC). The CDR3 protein is CASSLSQGNTEAFF. The DNA sequence is given as TGTGCCAGCAGTCTCAGCCAGGGGAACACTGAAGCTTTCTTT.